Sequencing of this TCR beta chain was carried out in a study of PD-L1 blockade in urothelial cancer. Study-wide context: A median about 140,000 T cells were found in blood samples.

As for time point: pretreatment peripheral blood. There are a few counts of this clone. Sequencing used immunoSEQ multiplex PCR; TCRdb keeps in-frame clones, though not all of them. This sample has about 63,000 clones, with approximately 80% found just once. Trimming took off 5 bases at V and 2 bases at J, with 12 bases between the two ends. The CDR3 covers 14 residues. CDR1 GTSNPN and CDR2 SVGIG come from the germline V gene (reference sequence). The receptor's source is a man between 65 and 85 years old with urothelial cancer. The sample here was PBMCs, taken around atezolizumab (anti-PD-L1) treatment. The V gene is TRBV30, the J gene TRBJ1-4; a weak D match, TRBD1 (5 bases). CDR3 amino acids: CAWGSGLTNEKLFF. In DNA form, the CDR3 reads TGTGCCTGGGGATCGGGACTGACTAATGAAAAACTGTTTTTT.